Shown below are 9 T cell receptor beta chains from a single sample sequenced in a study of cytomegalovirus exposure and HLA in healthy donors. The PCR ran on 60 Vbeta and 13 Jbeta primers. The assay was immunoSEQ multiplex PCR, and TCRdb's table has in-frame clones only and misses some. Of approximately 190,000 clones detected, 65% to 85% appear once; the ten largest clones hold roughly 0.095%. The source material was PBMCs. Receptors were obtained from a boy between 2 and 10 years old in good health and CMV-seronegative.

The chain has TRBV11-2 and TRBJ2-5; weak D call: TRBD1 (6 bases). The last part of the DNA fits TRBJ2-7 better; the J call may be wrong. CDR1 and CDR2 (germline): SGHAT, FQNNGV. The CDR3 is 15 residues long. CDR3: CASSPQGSIAYEQYF. The CDR3 bases are TGTGCCAGCAGCCCTCAGGGGTCCATAGCTTACGAGCAGTACTTC.

The chain recombines TRBV7-9 with TRBJ2-5; 10 nucleotides line up with TRBD1. The CDR3 sequence is 17 residues long. CDR1 and CDR2 (germline): SEHNR, FQNEAQ (reference sequence). After removal of 4 bases from V and 1 base from J, the junction contained 9 bases not matched to a gene. DNA of the CDR3: TGTGCCAGCAGCTCACGGGACAGGGGTCGCATCCAAGAGACCCAGTACTTC. As protein: CASSSRDRGRIQETQYF.

The CDR3 loop reads CSVKWVRTGELFF. The CDR3 DNA reads TGCAGCGTGAAGTGGGTCAGGACCGGGGAGCTGTTTTTT. The genes are TRBV29-1 and TRBJ2-2; D remains unclear. There are 13 residues in the CDR3. Trimming pared 6 bases from V and 5 bases from J, leaving 13 bases between. Per germline, CDR1 SQVTM and CDR2 ANQGSEA.

This clone was recorded once. This chain links TRBV9 with TRBJ1-6; the D is unclear. The CDR3 has 14 residues. Looked up from germline, CDR1 is SGDLS and CDR2 is YYNGEE. V shed 3 bases and J shed 7 bases, with 11 bases lying between them. The CDR3 nucleotides read TGTGCCAGCAGCGGGCAACCGGGGAATTCACCCCTCCACTTT. Translating it yields CASSGQPGNSPLHF.

This clone was observed once. The chain employs TRBV2 and TRBJ2-5, with a tentative D call TRBD2 (6 bases). V was cut by 6 bases and J by 3 bases, with 14 bases left in between. CDR1 is SNHLY, CDR2 FYNNEI, per germline. The CDR3 length is 14 residues. The CDR3 DNA is TGTGCCAGCAGCTTTGAGGGACTTAAAGAGACCCAGTACTTC. It is translated as CASSFEGLKETQYF.

The rearrangement links TRBV18 to TRBJ2-7; 11 nucleotides align to TRBD2. The trim removed 2 bases at V and 4 bases at J, leaving 7 bases unmatched. Germline assignment: CDR1 KGHSH and CDR2 LQKENI. The CDR3 covers 16 residues. CDR3 in amino acids: CASSPSPSGGLYEQYF. CDR3 nucleotides: TGTGCCAGCTCACCATCCCCTAGCGGGGGGCTTTACGAGCAGTACTTC.

V gene TRBV4-3 combines with J gene TRBJ1-2; TRBD1 might be the D (6 bases). CDR1 is LGHNA, CDR2 YSLEER, per germline. The V end was cut by 2 bases, the J end by 6 bases, with 19 bases between. The CDR3 contains 16 residues. CDR3 in DNA: TGCGCCAGCAGCCAAAAAGAACGGCAGGGGTTAGATGGCTACACCTTC. Translating gives CASSQKERQGLDGYTF.

The V call is TRBV9, the J call TRBJ2-2; D is unclear. This CDR3 is 15 amino acids long. The germline V gene encodes CDR1 SGDLS and CDR2 YYNGEE. Trimming removed 0 bases from V and 1 base from J, with 7 bases in between. Written as DNA, the CDR3 is TGTGCCAGCAGCGTAGAATTGCGGAACACCGGGGAGCTGTTTTTT. Amino acids: CASSVELRNTGELFF.

The chain employs TRBV2 and TRBJ2-3, with D possibly being TRBD1 (6 bases). V dropped 7 bases and J dropped 0 bases, with 8 bases sitting between them. The germline CDR1 and CDR2 sequences are SNHLY and FYNNEI. This CDR3 has 13 amino acids. This chain's CDR3 is CASNRDSTDTQYF. Written as DNA, the CDR3 is TGTGCCAGCAACAGGGATAGCACAGATACGCAGTATTTT. The full variable domain, completed using reference TRBV2 and TRBJ2-3, is EPEVTQTPSHQVTQMGQEVILRCVPISNHLYFYWYRQILGQKVEFLVSFYNNEISEKSEIFDDQFSVERPDGSNFTLKIRSTKLEDSAMYFCASNRDSTDTQYFGPGTRLTVL.